The 3 T cell receptor beta chains given below trace back to one sample, sequenced in a study of OX40 agonist ivuxolimab in advanced cancers. Data came from immunoSEQ multiplex PCR; TCRdb stores just in-frame clones and leaves some out. There are 65,000 to 80,000 clones in the sample; approximately 89% occur only once, and 0.3% to 0.45% lies in the top ten. The source was CD4+ or CD8+ T cells sorted from blood, collected in a trial of the OX40 agonist ivuxolimab. These receptors came from an adult with an advanced solid tumor such as melanoma, head and neck, liver or kidney cancer.

The chain joins TRBV18 to TRBJ2-7, with 7 bases lining up with TRBD1. Looked up from germline, CDR1 is KGHSH and CDR2 is LQKENI. The CDR3 is 15 residues long. Trimming took 3 bases from V and 6 from J; bases not matched to a gene: 11. DNA for the CDR3: TGTGCCAGCTCACCCCCCTCGACAGGGTATGCCGAGCAGTACTTC. Translated: CASSPPSTGYAEQYF.

The chain has TRBV7-8 and TRBJ2-2; 10 bases align to TRBD2. Germline V CDR1 and CDR2: SGHVS, FQNEAQ. Trimming removed 6 bases from V and 0 bases from J; junction bases left unmatched: 4. The CDR3 is made up of 16 amino acids. The CDR3 DNA reads TGTGCCAGCAGTTTACTAGCGGGATCGAACACCGGGGAGCTGTTTTTT. Translation: CASSLLAGSNTGELFF.

This chain joins TRBV19 and TRBJ2-3; D uncertain. The CDR3 length is 16 residues. Per the germline V gene, CDR1 is LNHDA and CDR2 is SQIVND (reference sequence). Trimming pared 4 bases from V and 0 bases from J, leaving 14 bases between. The CDR3 DNA follows: TGTGCCAGTAGTAGCCGGGCCCTGGGTAGCACAGATACGCAGTATTTT. This codes for CASSSRALGSTDTQYF. Full variable domain (rest looked up from reference TRBV19 and TRBJ2-3): DGGITQSPKYLFRKEGQNVTLSCEQNLNHDAMYWYRQDPGQGLRLIYYSQIVNDFQKGDIAEGYSVSREKKESFPLTVTSAQKNPTAFYLCASSSRALGSTDTQYFGPGTRLTVL.